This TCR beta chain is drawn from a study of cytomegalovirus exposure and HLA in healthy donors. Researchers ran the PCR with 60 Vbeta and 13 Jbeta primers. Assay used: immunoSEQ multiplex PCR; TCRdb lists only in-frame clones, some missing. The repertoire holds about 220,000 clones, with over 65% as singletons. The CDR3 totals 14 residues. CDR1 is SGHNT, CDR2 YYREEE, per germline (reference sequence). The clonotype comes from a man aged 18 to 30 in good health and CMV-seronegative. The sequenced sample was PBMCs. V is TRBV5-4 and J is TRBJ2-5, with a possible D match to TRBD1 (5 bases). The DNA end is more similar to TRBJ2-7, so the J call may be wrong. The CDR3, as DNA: TGTGCCAGCAGCTTGCAAACAGGAGCCTACGAGCAGTACTTC. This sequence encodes CASSLQTGAYEQYF.